The clone carrying this T cell receptor beta chain was seen a single time. The target antigen is unknown. The sample comes from a study of breast tumors, draining lymph nodes, adjacent tissues. In TCRdb, the multiplex PCR reads were re-called with MiXCR into one record per CDR3 protein. The top ten clones hold 7.5% to 10% of a sample with approximately 90,000 distinct CDR3 sequences, about 27% of them seen once. In germline, CDR1 is SGHNT, CDR2 YYREEE (reference sequence). V was clipped by 5 bases and J by 6 bases, with 15 bases between them. The CDR3 has 14 amino acids. General study findings and limits: Tumor and nontumor repertoires were significantly more similar in luminal-like than in basal-like breast cancer. Tumor TCR diversity was below lymph nodes but above nontumor tissue.

Samples came from axillary lymph nodes draining the breast cancer. The chain has TRBV5-4 and TRBJ1-3; TRBD1 might be the D (5 bases). Sequences were obtained from axillary lymph node tissue. The receptor's source is a female donor with breast cancer. Some clones in this sample may be carry-over from other donors' samples. The CDR3: CASRWGGDVNTIYF. DNA for the CDR3: TGTGCCAGCAGATGGGGGGGGGACGTAAACACCATATATTTT.